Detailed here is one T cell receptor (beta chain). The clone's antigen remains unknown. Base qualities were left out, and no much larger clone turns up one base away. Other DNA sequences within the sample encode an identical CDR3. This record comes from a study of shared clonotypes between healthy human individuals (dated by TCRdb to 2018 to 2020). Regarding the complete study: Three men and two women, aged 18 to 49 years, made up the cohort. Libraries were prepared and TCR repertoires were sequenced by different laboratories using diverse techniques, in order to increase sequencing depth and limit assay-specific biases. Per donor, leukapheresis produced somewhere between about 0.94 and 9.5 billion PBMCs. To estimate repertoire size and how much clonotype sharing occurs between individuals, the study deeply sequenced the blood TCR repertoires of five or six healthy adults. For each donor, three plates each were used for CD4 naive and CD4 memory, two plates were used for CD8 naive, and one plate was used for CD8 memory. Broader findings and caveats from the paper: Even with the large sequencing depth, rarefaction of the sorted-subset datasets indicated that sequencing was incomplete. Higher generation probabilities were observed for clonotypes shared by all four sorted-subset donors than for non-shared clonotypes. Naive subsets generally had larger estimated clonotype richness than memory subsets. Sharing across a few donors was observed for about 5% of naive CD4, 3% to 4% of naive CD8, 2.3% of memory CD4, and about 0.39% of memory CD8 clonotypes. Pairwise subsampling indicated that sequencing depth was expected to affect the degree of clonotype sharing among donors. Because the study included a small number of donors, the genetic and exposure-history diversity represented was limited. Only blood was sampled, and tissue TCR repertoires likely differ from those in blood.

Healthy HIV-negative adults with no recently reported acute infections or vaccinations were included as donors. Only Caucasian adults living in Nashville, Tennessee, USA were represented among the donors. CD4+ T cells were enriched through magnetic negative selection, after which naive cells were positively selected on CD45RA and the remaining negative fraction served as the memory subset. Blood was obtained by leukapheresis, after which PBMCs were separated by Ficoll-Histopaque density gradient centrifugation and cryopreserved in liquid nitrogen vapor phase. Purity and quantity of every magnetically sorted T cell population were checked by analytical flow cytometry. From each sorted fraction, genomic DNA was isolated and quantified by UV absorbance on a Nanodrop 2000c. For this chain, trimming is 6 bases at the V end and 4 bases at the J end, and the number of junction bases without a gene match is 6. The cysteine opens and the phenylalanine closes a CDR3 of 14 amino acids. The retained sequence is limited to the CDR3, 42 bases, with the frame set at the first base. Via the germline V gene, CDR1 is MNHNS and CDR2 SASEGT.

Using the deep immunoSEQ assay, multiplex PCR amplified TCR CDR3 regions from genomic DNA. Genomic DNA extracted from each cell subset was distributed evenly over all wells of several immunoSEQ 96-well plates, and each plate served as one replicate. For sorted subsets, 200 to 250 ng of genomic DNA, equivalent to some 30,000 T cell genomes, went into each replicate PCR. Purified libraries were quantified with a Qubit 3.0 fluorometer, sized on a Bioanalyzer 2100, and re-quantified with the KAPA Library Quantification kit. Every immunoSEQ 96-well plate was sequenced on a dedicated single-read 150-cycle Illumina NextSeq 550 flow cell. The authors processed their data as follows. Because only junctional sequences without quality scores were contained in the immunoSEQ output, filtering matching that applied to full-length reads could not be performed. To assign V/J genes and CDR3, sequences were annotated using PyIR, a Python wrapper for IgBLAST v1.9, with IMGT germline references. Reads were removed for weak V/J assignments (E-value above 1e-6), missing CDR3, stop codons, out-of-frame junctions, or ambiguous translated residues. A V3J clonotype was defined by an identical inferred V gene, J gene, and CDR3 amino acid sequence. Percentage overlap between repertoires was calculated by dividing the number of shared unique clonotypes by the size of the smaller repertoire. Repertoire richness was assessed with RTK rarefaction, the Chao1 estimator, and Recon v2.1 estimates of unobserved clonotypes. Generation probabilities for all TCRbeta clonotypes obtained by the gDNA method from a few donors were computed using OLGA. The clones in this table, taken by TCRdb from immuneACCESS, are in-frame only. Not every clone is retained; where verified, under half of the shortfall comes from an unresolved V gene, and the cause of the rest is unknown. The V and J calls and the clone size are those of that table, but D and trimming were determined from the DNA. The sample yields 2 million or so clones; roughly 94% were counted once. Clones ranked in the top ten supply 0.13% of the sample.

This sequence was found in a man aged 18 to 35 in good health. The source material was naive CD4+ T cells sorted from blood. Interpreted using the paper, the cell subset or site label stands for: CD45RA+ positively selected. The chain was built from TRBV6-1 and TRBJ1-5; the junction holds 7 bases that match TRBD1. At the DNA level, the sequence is TGTGCCAGCAGCCCGGGGACAGTTAATCAGCCCCAGCATTTT. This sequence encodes CASSPGTVNQPQHF.